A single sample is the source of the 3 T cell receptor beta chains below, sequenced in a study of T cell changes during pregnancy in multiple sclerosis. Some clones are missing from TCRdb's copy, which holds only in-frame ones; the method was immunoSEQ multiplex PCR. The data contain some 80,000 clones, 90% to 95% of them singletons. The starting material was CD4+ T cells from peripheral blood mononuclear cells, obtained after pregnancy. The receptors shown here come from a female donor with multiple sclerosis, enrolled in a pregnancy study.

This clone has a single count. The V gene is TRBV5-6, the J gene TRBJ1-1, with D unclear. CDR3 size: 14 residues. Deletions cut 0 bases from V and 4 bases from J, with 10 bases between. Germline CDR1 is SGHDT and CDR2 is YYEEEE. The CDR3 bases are TGTGCCAGCAGCTTGGCCTGGCTGTTCACTGAAGCTTTCTTT. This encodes CASSLAWLFTEAFF.

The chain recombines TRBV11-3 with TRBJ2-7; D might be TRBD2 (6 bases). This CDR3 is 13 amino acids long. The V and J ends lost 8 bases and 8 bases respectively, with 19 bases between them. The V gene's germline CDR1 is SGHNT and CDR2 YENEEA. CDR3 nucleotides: TGTGCCAGCGGCCGGGAGCGGTCCGGGAAGCAGTACTTC. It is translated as CASGRERSGKQYF. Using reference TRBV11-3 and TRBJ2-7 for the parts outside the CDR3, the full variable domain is EAGVVQSPRYKIIEKKQPVAFWCNPISGHNTLYWYLQNLGQGPELLIRYENEEAVDDSQLPKDRFSAERLKGVDSTLKIQPAELGDSAVYLCASGRERSGKQYFGPGTRLTVT.

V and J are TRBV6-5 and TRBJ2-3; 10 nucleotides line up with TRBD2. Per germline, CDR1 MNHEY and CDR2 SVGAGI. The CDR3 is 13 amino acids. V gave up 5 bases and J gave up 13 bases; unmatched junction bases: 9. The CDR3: CASSTSGRVTEYF. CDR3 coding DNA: TGTGCCAGCAGTACCAGCGGGAGGGTCACCGAGTATTTT.